One and the same sample provided the 32 T cell receptor beta chains below, sequenced in a study of OX40 agonist ivuxolimab in advanced cancers. Using immunoSEQ multiplex PCR, the repertoire was profiled, and TCRdb retains in-frame clones only, with some absent. The repertoire has around 20,000 clones, 70% to 85% of them found once; the top ten carry more than 15%. This sample comprised CD4+ or CD8+ T cells sorted from blood, obtained in a trial of the OX40 agonist ivuxolimab. Every receptor here comes from an adult with an advanced solid tumor such as melanoma, head and neck, liver or kidney cancer.

This sequence joins TRBV29-1 and TRBJ2-7; 9 nucleotides align to TRBD2. This CDR3 has 17 residues. Germline loops: CDR1 SQVTM, CDR2 ANQGSEA. CDR3 nucleotides: TGCAGTTACCTCGGGCTAGCGGGGCCGCAGAGCTCCTACGAGCAGTACTTC. Amino acid sequence: CSYLGLAGPQSSYEQYF.

V and J are TRBV6-1 and TRBJ2-7; D might be TRBD1 or TRBD2, each matching 5 bases. V lost 3 bases to trimming and J lost 0 bases, with 9 bases between them. The CDR3 sequence is 14 residues long. The V gene's germline CDR1 is MNHNS and CDR2 SASEGT. CDR3 amino acids: CASSESGSSYEQYF. The CDR3 nucleotides read TGTGCCAGCAGTGAGTCAGGGAGCTCCTACGAGCAGTACTTC.

The J gene is TRBJ1-1, the V gene TRBV18; a weak D match, TRBD1 (5 bases). The germline gives CDR1 KGHSH, CDR2 LQKENI. Trimming pared 2 bases from V and 6 bases from J, leaving 10 bases between. This CDR3 contains 13 residues. CDR3 sequence (DNA): TGTGCCAGCTCACCAGATAGACAGCCTGAAGCTTTCTTT. It translates to CASSPDRQPEAFF.

The chain couples TRBV6-5 to TRBJ1-2; D is unresolved. V gave up 3 bases and J gave up 4 bases, with 12 bases separating them. The germline V gene has CDR1 MNHEY and CDR2 SVGAGI. There are 14 residues in the CDR3. Here the CDR3 DNA reads TGTGCCAGCAGTTATTTCGACACTATCTATGGCTACACCTTC. This gives the protein CASSYFDTIYGYTF.

This clone showed up just once. V and J are TRBV9 and TRBJ2-1; 13 bases are shared with TRBD2. From germline, CDR1 is SGDLS and CDR2 YYNGEE. CDR3 length: 17 amino acids. With V trimmed by 2 bases and J by 8 bases, 10 bases remained unmatched. CDR3 nucleotide sequence: TGTGCCAGCAGCGTCGCTCGAGAACTAGCGGGGGGGCATGAGCAGTTCTTC. As protein: CASSVARELAGGHEQFF.

This chain links TRBV30 with TRBJ2-5; D perhaps matches TRBD2 (6 bases). The germline V gene has CDR1 GTSNPN and CDR2 SVGIG (reference sequence). The CDR3 runs to 15 residues. V shed 3 bases and J shed 0 bases, with 14 bases lying between them. CDR3 loop: CAWRPGRGNQETQYF. The DNA of the CDR3 is TGTGCCTGGAGGCCCGGGCGGGGCAACCAAGAGACCCAGTACTTC.

Only a few counts were recorded for this clone. The chain couples TRBV27 to TRBJ2-5; 8 bases fit TRBD1. The CDR3 spans 16 residues. The V gene end was trimmed by 2 bases and the J gene end by 0 bases; junction bases not matched to a gene: 5. Germline CDR1 is MNHEY and CDR2 is SMNVEV (reference sequence). The CDR3 DNA reads as TGTGCCAGCAGTTTAGGGACAGGCCCGTACCAAGAGACCCAGTACTTC. Amino acids: CASSLGTGPYQETQYF.

V is TRBV7-8 and J is TRBJ2-7, with no clear D. The V gene's germline CDR1 is SGHVS and CDR2 FQNEAQ. The V end was cut by 3 bases, the J end by 3 bases, with 6 bases between. The CDR3 spans 12 residues. The CDR3 nucleotides are TGTGCCAGCAGCTTGAACAGCTACGAGCAGTACTTC. It translates to CASSLNSYEQYF.

This clone was observed a single time. This chain uses TRBV5-4 with TRBJ1-6, with D possibly matching TRBD1 (6 bases). The CDR3 has 14 amino acids. Between the trimmed V and J ends, which lost 3 bases and 10 bases, there was a span of 14 bases. Germline CDR1 SGHNT, CDR2 YYREEE (reference sequence). This chain's CDR3 is CASSWSGGGSPLHF. DNA of the CDR3: TGTGCCAGCAGCTGGAGTGGGGGGGGCTCACCCCTCCACTTT. The whole variable domain, remainder taken from reference TRBV5-4 and TRBJ1-6, is ETGVTQSPTHLIKTRGQQVTLRCSSQSGHNTVSWYQQALGQGPQFIFQYYREEENGRGNFPPRFSGLQFPNYSSELNVNALELDDSALYLCASSWSGGGSPLHFGNGTRLTVT.

This chain joins TRBV2 and TRBJ2-4; no definite D call. Germline V CDR1 and CDR2: SNHLY, FYNNEI. This CDR3 has 16 residues. Trimming cost V 1 base and J 0 bases, with 10 bases left between them. The CDR3 sequence: CASSEDGGIAKNIQYF. The DNA for the CDR3 is TGTGCCAGCAGTGAAGACGGCGGAATAGCCAAAAACATTCAGTACTTC.

The rearrangement uses TRBV4-3 and TRBJ2-1, with D possibly matching TRBD1 (5 bases). Germline CDR1 LGHNA, CDR2 YSLEER. This CDR3 has 12 amino acids. V lost 0 bases, J lost 9 bases, and 6 bases lay in between. The DNA for the CDR3 is TGCGCCAGCAGCCAAGAAGGGGTTGAGCAGTTCTTC. Translating gives CASSQEGVEQFF.

This clone was observed once. CDR3 region: CASSQAGGGLHNEQFF. In nucleotides, the CDR3 is TGCGCCAGCAGCCAAGCAGGGGGCGGTTTGCACAATGAGCAGTTCTTC. The chain has TRBV4-3 and TRBJ2-1, with 8 positions matching TRBD1. The CDR3 covers 16 residues. Losses at the gene ends were 1 base for V and 5 bases for J; bases not matched to a gene: 7. The germline V gene has CDR1 LGHNA and CDR2 YSLEER.

V and J are TRBV7-2 and TRBJ2-7; 12 bases map to TRBD2. Germline CDR1 is SGHTA and CDR2 is FQGNSA. The CDR3 is 12 amino acids. After removal of 4 bases from V and 12 bases from J, the junction contained 4 bases not matched to a gene. The CDR3 DNA sequence: TGTGCCAGCAGCTCCCTAGCGGGGGGGGCGTACTTC. It specifies CASSSLAGGAYF.

In DNA form, the CDR3 reads TGTGCCAGCAGTTACTCGGGCCATGGCTACACCTTC. Translating gives CASSYSGHGYTF. The V gene is TRBV6-7, the J gene TRBJ1-2; D gene unclear. TRBV6-7 has ORF status, its function being uncertain. The length of the CDR3 is 12 residues. V was shortened by 0 bases and J by 6 bases, with 5 bases between the two germline ends.

This chain links TRBV9 with TRBJ1-3; weak D call: TRBD1 (5 bases). The CDR3 is made up of 16 amino acids. Trimming removed 4 bases at V and 0 bases at J, with 14 bases between. In germline, CDR1 is SGDLS, CDR2 YYNGEE. CDR3: CASSPEGRTSGNTIYF. Here the CDR3 DNA reads TGTGCCAGCAGCCCGGAGGGACGGACCTCTGGAAACACCATATATTTT.

V usage is TRBV7-7 and J usage is TRBJ2-7, with 12 positions matching TRBD2. Per germline, CDR1 SSHAT and CDR2 FNYEAQ (reference sequence). The CDR3 totals 18 residues. V lost 5 bases, J lost 4 bases, and 15 bases stayed unmatched. DNA of the CDR3: TGTGCCAGCAGCCCAGGATTGACTAGCGGGGGAGCTCGGTACGAGCAGTACTTC. Its protein product is CASSPGLTSGGARYEQYF.

The chain joins TRBV10-3 to TRBJ2-2; D is ambiguous. The ends were cut back, 0 bases at V and 0 bases at J, with 5 bases in the middle. The CDR3 length is 15 residues. Germline V gene data show CDR1 as ENHRY and CDR2 as SYGVKD. This CDR3 is CAISESTSNTGELFF. CDR3 coding DNA: TGTGCCATCAGTGAGTCGACCTCGAACACCGGGGAGCTGTTTTTT.

This chain uses TRBV29-1 with TRBJ2-7; D remains unclear. Trimming removed 4 bases from V and 4 bases from J, with 11 bases in between. Germline V gene lookup returns CDR1 SQVTM and CDR2 ANQGSEA. The CDR3 length is 12 residues. The CDR3 protein is CSVGQSAYEQYF. The CDR3 coding sequence is TGCAGCGTTGGGCAGTCCGCGTACGAGCAGTACTTC.

The V gene is TRBV4-3, the J gene TRBJ1-3, with a tentative D call TRBD1 (6 bases). The CDR3 is 16 amino acids. Trimming removed 1 base from V and 0 bases from J, with 10 bases in between. Looked up from germline, CDR1 is LGHNA and CDR2 is YSLEER. The CDR3 coding sequence is TGCGCCAGCAGCCAAGCGGGGGCCGGCTCTGGAAACACCATATATTTT. This sequence encodes CASSQAGAGSGNTIYF.

The chain links TRBV11-3 to TRBJ2-5; the D is unclear. The V and J ends lost 0 bases and 7 bases respectively, with 0 bases between them. Germline V gene data show CDR1 as SGHNT and CDR2 as YENEEA. This CDR3 has 10 amino acids. Here the CDR3 reads CASSLETQYF. The CDR3 bases are TGTGCCAGCAGCTTAGAGACCCAGTACTTC.

The chain combines TRBV6-1 with TRBJ2-2; D is unclear. Germline V gene lookup returns CDR1 MNHNS and CDR2 SASEGT. Deletions cut 6 bases from V and 1 base from J, with 6 bases between. CDR3 length equals 13 residues. CDR3 coding DNA: TGTGCCAGCAGGAACAAGAACACCGGGGAGCTGTTTTTT. The encoded protein is CASRNKNTGELFF.

The gene calls are TRBV6-5 and TRBJ2-7, with D possibly TRBD1 on 5 matching bases. The CDR3 is made up of 14 amino acids. The germline V and J ends were trimmed by 2 bases and 3 bases, with 11 bases remaining between them. Germline-derived CDR1 and CDR2 are MNHEY and SVGAGI. CDR3 protein: CASSYGDSYYEQYF. DNA of the CDR3: TGTGCCAGCAGTTACGGAGACAGTTACTACGAGCAGTACTTC.

This clone came up a few times. V gene TRBV6-1 combines with J gene TRBJ2-5, with no clear D. The CDR3 runs 13 residues. Per germline, CDR1 MNHNS and CDR2 SASEGT. Trimming removed 0 bases at V and 2 bases at J, with 4 bases between. This CDR3 is CASSEAGQETQYF. The CDR3 nucleotides read TGTGCCAGCAGTGAAGCCGGGCAAGAGACCCAGTACTTC.

The rearrangement links TRBV2 to TRBJ2-7, with 11 bases that match TRBD1. Per germline, CDR1 SNHLY and CDR2 FYNNEI. Trimming took 6 bases from V and 7 from J; bases not matched to a gene: 8. The CDR3 loop spans 14 amino acids. This chain's CDR3 is CASSRDRGAREQYF. DNA of the CDR3: TGTGCCAGCAGCAGGGACAGGGGGGCTCGGGAGCAGTACTTC.

The gene calls are TRBV6-6 and TRBJ2-3; D is uncertain. V shed 0 bases and J shed 0 bases, with 1 base lying between them. Germline CDR1 MNHNY, CDR2 SVGAGI (reference sequence). CDR3 size: 13 residues. CDR3 protein: CASSYSSTDTQYF. CDR3 DNA: TGTGCCAGCAGTTACTCCAGCACAGATACGCAGTATTTT.

Note on this clone: Relative to the germline gene, one junction end is altered; a read error may explain this. The rearrangement uses TRBV27 and TRBJ2-1, with D perhaps TRBD2 (5 bases). The CDR3 sequence is 12 residues long. The germline gives CDR1 MNHEY, CDR2 SMNVEV (reference sequence). CDR3 nucleotide sequence: TGTGCCAGCAGTTTATCCCCCTTGGACTTGCTCTTC. Its translation: CASSLSPLDLLF.

The CDR3 bases are TGTGCCAGCAGCTTAGCGGAAGGCGAGCAGTACTTC. Translating gives CASSLAEGEQYF. The V and J genes are TRBV7-8 and TRBJ2-7; D remains unclear. Per germline, CDR1 SGHVS and CDR2 FQNEAQ. Trimming removed 0 bases at V and 6 bases at J, with 6 bases between. CDR3 length equals 12 residues. Drawing the rest from reference TRBV7-8 and TRBJ2-7, the complete variable domain is GAGVSQSPRYKVAKRGQDVALRCDPISGHVSLFWYQQALGQGPEFLTYFQNEAQLDKSGLPSDRFFAERPEGSVSTLKIQRTQQEDSAVYLCASSLAEGEQYFGPGTRLTVT.

The gene calls are TRBV10-3 and TRBJ1-1; possibly TRBD1 for D (5 bases). CDR3 length: 16 amino acids. Trimming removed 0 bases at V and 0 bases at J, with 11 bases between. Germline V gene lookup returns CDR1 ENHRY and CDR2 SYGVKD. The CDR3 protein is CAISESVDSLNTEAFF. The DNA of the CDR3 is TGTGCCATCAGTGAGTCGGTCGACAGCTTGAACACTGAAGCTTTCTTT.

V usage is TRBV5-5 and J usage is TRBJ1-3, with D uncertain. V shed 0 bases and J shed 4 bases, with 8 bases lying between them. This CDR3 spans 14 amino acids. CDR1 is SGHKS and CDR2 is YYEKEE in the germline V gene (reference sequence). CDR3 loop: CASSLAWAGNTIYF. CDR3 bases: TGTGCCAGCAGCTTGGCATGGGCGGGAAACACCATATATTTT.

CDR3 amino acids: CSVETWQETQYF. CDR3 DNA: TGCAGCGTTGAGACTTGGCAAGAGACCCAGTACTTC. The chain carries TRBV29-1 and TRBJ2-5; D gene unclear. The germline V gene has CDR1 SQVTM and CDR2 ANQGSEA. The V end was cut by 3 bases, the J end by 2 bases, with 7 bases between. The CDR3 sequence is 12 residues long.

This clone was counted a few times. The V and J genes are TRBV7-8 and TRBJ1-6; possibly TRBD1 for D (6 bases). In germline, CDR1 is SGHVS, CDR2 FQNEAQ. This CDR3 is 12 amino acids long. V was cut by 5 bases and J by 14 bases, with 13 bases left in between. CDR3 sequence (DNA): TGTGCCAGCAGCCAGGGACAACCTGCCCTCCACTTT. Translation gives CASSQGQPALHF.

This clone was found a few times. The chain carries TRBV6-1 and TRBJ2-7; maybe TRBD2 (6 bases). V was cut by 4 bases and J by 3 bases, with 16 bases left in between. In germline, CDR1 is MNHNS, CDR2 SASEGT. This CDR3 region has 15 residues. CDR3 in DNA: TGTGCCAGCAGTGTAACCGGGACTGCTTACTACGAGCAGTACTTC. This sequence encodes CASSVTGTAYYEQYF.